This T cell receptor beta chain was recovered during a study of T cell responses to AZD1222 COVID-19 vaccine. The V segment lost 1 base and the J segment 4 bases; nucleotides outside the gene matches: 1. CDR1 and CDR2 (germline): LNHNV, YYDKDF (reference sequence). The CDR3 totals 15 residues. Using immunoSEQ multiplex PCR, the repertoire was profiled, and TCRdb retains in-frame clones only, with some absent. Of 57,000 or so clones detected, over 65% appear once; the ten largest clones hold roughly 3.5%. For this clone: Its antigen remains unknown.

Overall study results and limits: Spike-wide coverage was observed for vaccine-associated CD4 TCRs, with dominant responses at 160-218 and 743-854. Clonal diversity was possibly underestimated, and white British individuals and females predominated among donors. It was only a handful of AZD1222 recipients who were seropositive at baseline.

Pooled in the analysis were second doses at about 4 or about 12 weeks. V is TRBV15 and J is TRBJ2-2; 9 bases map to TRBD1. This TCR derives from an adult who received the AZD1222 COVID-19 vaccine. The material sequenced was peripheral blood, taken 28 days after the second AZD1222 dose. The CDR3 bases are TGTGCCACCAGCAGAGGGACAGGGGCCACCGGGGAGCTGTTTTTT. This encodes CATSRGTGATGELFF.